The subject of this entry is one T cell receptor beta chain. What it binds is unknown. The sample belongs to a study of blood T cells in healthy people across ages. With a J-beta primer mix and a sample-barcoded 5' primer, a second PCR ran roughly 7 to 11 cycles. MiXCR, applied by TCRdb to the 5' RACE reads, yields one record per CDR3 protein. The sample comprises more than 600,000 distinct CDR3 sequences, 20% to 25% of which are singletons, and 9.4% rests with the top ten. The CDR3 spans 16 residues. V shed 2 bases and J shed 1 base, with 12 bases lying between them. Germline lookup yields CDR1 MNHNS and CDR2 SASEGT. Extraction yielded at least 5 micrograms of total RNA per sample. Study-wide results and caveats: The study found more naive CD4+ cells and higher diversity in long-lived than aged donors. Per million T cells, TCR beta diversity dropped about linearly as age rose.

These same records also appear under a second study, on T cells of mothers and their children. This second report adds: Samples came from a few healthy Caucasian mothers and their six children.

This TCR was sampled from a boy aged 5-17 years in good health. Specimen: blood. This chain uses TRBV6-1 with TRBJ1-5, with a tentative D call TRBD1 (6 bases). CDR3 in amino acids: CASSELSQGSNQPQHF. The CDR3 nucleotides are TGTGCCAGCAGTGAACTGAGTCAGGGGAGCAATCAGCCCCAGCATTTT.